This T cell receptor beta chain emerged from a study of identifying expanded T cells in peripheral blood. Study-wide results and caveats: Two-week clone count variance significantly increased as total template count grew. About 1.2 clones differed between technical replicates, versus around 15 and 18 over time.

For this clone: Its antigen is undetermined.

With 0 bases removed from V and 5 bases from J, the gap between germline ends came to 11 bases. Germline CDR1 and CDR2: MGHRA and YSYEKL. The CDR3 runs to 14 residues. Healthy donors had no documented immune events, such as infections, while sampled. The data were produced by immunoSEQ multiplex PCR, yet TCRdb's version contains in-frame clones alone and is incomplete. The sample has tens of thousands of clones; roughly 87% are singletons. The source of this sequence is a person aged 18 to 70 in good health. This chain uses TRBV4-1 with TRBJ2-7; tentative D call: TRBD2 (5 bases). Sequenced: blood. This CDR3 is CASSQEGSRNEQYF. CDR3 DNA sequence: TGCGCCAGCAGCCAAGAGGGGAGCCGCAACGAGCAGTACTTC.